This passage covers 32 T cell receptor beta chains from one sample sequenced in a study of cytomegalovirus exposure and HLA in healthy donors. The PCR ran on 60 Vbeta and 13 Jbeta primers. The protocol was immunoSEQ multiplex PCR, while the TCRdb copy is restricted to in-frame clones and leaves out a portion. The sample gives more than 130,000 clones, 73% of which show up once; under 15% is in the top ten. Sequencing was done on a sample of PBMCs. The receptors derive from a human donor in good health.

The chain has TRBV28 and TRBJ2-1; TRBD1 matches 7 bases. CDR3 length: 14 amino acids. The trim removed 5 bases at V and 7 bases at J, leaving 8 bases unmatched. CDR1 and CDR2 from the germline V gene are MDHEN and SYDVKM. The CDR3 DNA sequence: TGTGCCAGCAGTCTAGACAGGGCTCGGAATGAGCAGTTCTTC. Encoded protein: CASSLDRARNEQFF.

In its sample, this clone was seen a few times. CDR3 DNA sequence: TGTGCCAGCAGCTTGGGGACAGGGAAGGAGTACGAGCAGTACTTC. Protein product: CASSLGTGKEYEQYF. The V and J genes are TRBV5-6 and TRBJ2-7; 8 bases agree with TRBD1. Germline CDR1 and CDR2: SGHDT and YYEEEE. The CDR3 covers 15 residues. V gave up 0 bases and J gave up 4 bases; unmatched junction bases: 6.

As to this clone: A junction boundary mismatches the germline segment, possibly from a read error. The chain couples TRBV3-1 (or the pseudogene TRBV3-2) to TRBJ1-1; the D is unclear. This CDR3 has 9 amino acids. Germline V lookup: CDR1 LGHDT, CDR2 YNNKEL (reference sequence). The CDR3 here is CASSQDKAF. The CDR3 region has the DNA TGTGCCAGCAGCCAAGATAAAGCATTT.

V usage is TRBV7-2 and J usage is TRBJ2-1, with 14 bases matching TRBD2. CDR1 is SGHTA and CDR2 is FQGNSA in the germline V gene. V lost 5 bases to trimming and J lost 0 bases; unmatched junction nucleotides: 9. This CDR3 region has 19 residues. CDR3 loop: CASSQRGLAGARSYNEQFF. DNA of the CDR3: TGTGCCAGCAGCCAAAGGGGACTAGCGGGAGCCCGCTCCTACAATGAGCAGTTCTTC.

This clone was counted a few times. The J gene is TRBJ2-5, the V gene TRBV2; 10 nucleotides match TRBD2. Trimming took 2 bases from V and 5 from J; bases not matched to a gene: 11. This CDR3 comprises 17 residues. Germline-derived CDR1 and CDR2 are SNHLY and FYNNEI. CDR3 in amino acids: CASSEWGSGGSEETQYF. The DNA of the CDR3 is TGTGCCAGCAGTGAATGGGGTAGCGGGGGGTCCGAGGAGACCCAGTACTTC.

This clone came up a few times. The V and J genes are TRBV4-1 and TRBJ1-1, with TRBD1 identical over 7 bases. Germline values: CDR1 MGHRA, CDR2 YSYEKL. The ends lost 4 bases at V and 1 base at J; junction bases unmatched: 3. This CDR3 has 14 amino acids. CDR3 bases: TGCGCCAGCAGCCCGGGACAGAAGAACACTGAAGCTTTCTTT. The encoded protein is CASSPGQKNTEAFF.

In its sample, this clone was seen once. The V and J genes are TRBV28 and TRBJ2-7; 8 bases align to TRBD2. The germline V gene has CDR1 MDHEN and CDR2 SYDVKM. The CDR3 runs 15 residues. The J segment lost 1 base and the V segment lost 3 bases, leaving 5 bases of the junction unmatched. The CDR3: CASSFSPGGSYEQYF. CDR3 sequence (DNA): TGTGCCAGCAGTTTCTCCCCGGGGGGGTCCTACGAGCAGTACTTC.

The chain has TRBV30 and TRBJ2-1; D gene unclear. The CDR3 spans 13 residues. Trimming cost V 8 bases and J 7 bases, with 18 bases left between them. The germline V gene has CDR1 GTSNPN and CDR2 SVGIG (reference sequence). The CDR3 region has the DNA TGTGCCGGAGCTGATTCTCGGTGGAATGAGCAGTTCTTC. Amino acids: CAGADSRWNEQFF.

CDR3 loop: CSVEGLADTDKNIQYF. CDR3 bases: TGCAGCGTTGAGGGACTAGCGGACACCGATAAAAACATTCAGTACTTC. V usage is TRBV29-1 and J usage is TRBJ2-4; 11 nucleotides line up with TRBD2. CDR3 size: 16 residues. The V segment lost 3 bases and the J segment 4 bases; nucleotides outside the gene matches: 8. From germline, CDR1 is SQVTM and CDR2 ANQGSEA.

This sequence joins TRBV27 and TRBJ2-7, with 9 bases fitting TRBD1. V shed 3 bases, J shed 2 bases, and the junction held 5 bases outside the gene matches. CDR3 size: 15 residues. The germline V gene has CDR1 MNHEY and CDR2 SMNVEV (reference sequence). DNA of the CDR3: TGTGCCAGCAGTTTCCGACAGGGGGGGACCTACGAGCAGTACTTC. Translated, it gives CASSFRQGGTYEQYF.

This chain joins TRBV5-1 and TRBJ1-2; maybe TRBD1 (5 bases). The V and J ends lost 6 bases and 3 bases respectively, with 30 bases between them. The CDR3 spans 19 residues. Germline V gives CDR1 SGHRS, CDR2 YFSETQ. The CDR3 DNA reads TGCGCCAGCACCCGATTGTTCCCCTCCCCAAGGGGCGCTCACTATGGCTACACCTTC. This translates into CASTRLFPSPRGAHYGYTF.

V gene TRBV5-1 combines with J gene TRBJ2-7; D may be TRBD1 (6 bases). Germline V lookup: CDR1 SGHRS, CDR2 YFSETQ. The ends were cut back, 3 bases at V and 2 bases at J, with 12 bases in the middle. There are 14 residues in the CDR3. CDR3 DNA: TGCGCCAGCAGCTCCAAACAGGGCCCCTACGAGCAGTACTTC. Its protein is CASSSKQGPYEQYF. The full variable domain, rest sourced from reference TRBV5-1 and TRBJ2-7, is KAGVTQTPRYLIKTRGQQVTLSCSPISGHRSVSWYQQTPGQGLQFLFEYFSETQRNKGNFPGRFSGRQFSNSRSEMNVSTLELGDSALYLCASSSKQGPYEQYFGPGTRLTVT.

The rearrangement uses TRBV6-5 and TRBJ2-6; TRBD1 might be the D (6 bases). This CDR3 spans 14 amino acids. The germline V gene encodes CDR1 MNHEY and CDR2 SVGAGI. V shed 7 bases and J shed 3 bases, with 10 bases lying between them. CDR3 in DNA: TGTGCCAGCACCAGGGGAAGTGGGGCCAACGTCCTGACTTTC. As protein: CASTRGSGANVLTF.

V usage is TRBV29-1 and J usage is TRBJ2-7; possibly TRBD2 for D (6 bases). This CDR3 region has 15 residues. The germline V and J ends were trimmed by 4 bases and 3 bases, with 19 bases remaining between them. Germline CDR1 SQVTM, CDR2 ANQGSEA. The CDR3 here is CSVGVGTWTVYEQYF. In nucleotides, the CDR3 is TGCAGCGTTGGGGTTGGGACTTGGACCGTCTACGAGCAGTACTTC.

V and J are TRBV5-1 and TRBJ1-1; a weak D match, TRBD1 (5 bases). Per germline, CDR1 SGHRS and CDR2 YFSETQ. There are 13 residues in the CDR3. The germline V and J ends were trimmed by 5 bases and 5 bases, with 13 bases remaining between them. CDR3: CASSPGLGTEAFF. CDR3 sequence (DNA): TGCGCCAGCAGTCCGGGACTGGGAACTGAAGCTTTCTTT.

A few counts support this clone. The V and J genes are TRBV11-3 and TRBJ1-6, with unresolved D. Germline V gene sequence: CDR1 SGHNT, CDR2 YENEEA. V was shortened by 5 bases and J by 7 bases, with 6 bases between the two germline ends. The CDR3 runs 12 residues. CDR3 in DNA: TGTGCCAGCAGCCGAGGGAATTCACCCCTCCACTTT. It is translated as CASSRGNSPLHF.

Here the CDR3 DNA reads TGTGCCAGCAGTCGGCAGGTTAATGAAAAACTGTTTTTT. It is translated as CASSRQVNEKLFF. The J gene is TRBJ1-4, the V gene TRBV5-5; no clear D gene. This CDR3 contains 13 residues. Germline CDR1 SGHKS, CDR2 YYEKEE (reference sequence). V was cut by 5 bases and J by 4 bases, with 9 bases left in between.

The V and J genes are TRBV15 and TRBJ2-1; 12 bases map to TRBD2. The germline V gene encodes CDR1 LNHNV and CDR2 YYDKDF (reference sequence). Trimming removed 7 bases from V and 5 bases from J; junction bases left unmatched: 12. This CDR3 comprises 17 residues. CDR3 sequence: CATTTTSGRSSHNEQFF. The CDR3 DNA follows: TGTGCCACCACCACCACTAGCGGGAGGTCTTCCCACAATGAGCAGTTCTTC.

The chain uses TRBV4-1 and TRBJ2-3; 7 bases are a match to TRBD1. The V gene end was trimmed by 4 bases and the J gene end by 4 bases; junction bases not matched to a gene: 8. Germline V gene sequence: CDR1 MGHRA, CDR2 YSYEKL. The CDR3 length is 15 residues. CDR3 residues: CASSPRTGSSDTQYF. The CDR3 coding sequence is TGCGCCAGCAGCCCACGGACAGGTAGTTCAGATACGCAGTATTTT.

This clone was picked up a small number of times. One junction end does not reproduce the germline sequence, and a read error may be involved. This chain uses TRBV5-4 with TRBJ2-5; no reliable D call. The CDR3 is 14 amino acids. From germline, CDR1 is SGHNT and CDR2 YYREEE (reference sequence). In DNA, the CDR3 is TGTGCCAGCAGTTTGGATCAATACCAAGAGACCCAGTACTTC. This gives the protein CASSLDQYQETQYF.

The chain joins TRBV6-1 to TRBJ2-5, with D maybe TRBD2 (5 bases). Germline CDR1 and CDR2: MNHNS and SASEGT. This CDR3 spans 14 amino acids. V was shortened by 0 bases and J by 1 base, with 6 bases between the two germline ends. CDR3 protein: CASSEARVQETQYF. The CDR3 DNA follows: TGTGCCAGCAGTGAAGCGCGGGTCCAAGAGACCCAGTACTTC.

This clone was seen once. The rearrangement uses TRBV7-8 and TRBJ2-1; 7 nucleotides align to TRBD1. The V segment lost 5 bases and the J segment 12 bases; nucleotides outside the gene matches: 10. Germline V gene lookup returns CDR1 SGHVS and CDR2 FQNEAQ. This CDR3 comprises 13 residues. The CDR3 spells CASSVRTGDRQFF. DNA for the CDR3: TGTGCCAGCAGCGTTCGTACAGGGGATCGGCAGTTCTTC.

This clone was counted between two and nine times. The chain couples TRBV9 to TRBJ2-2, with 9 nucleotides matching TRBD2. With V trimmed by 3 bases and J by 7 bases, 7 bases remained unmatched. CDR3 length: 15 residues. CDR1 is SGDLS and CDR2 is YYNGEE in the germline V gene. The CDR3 reads CASSDTSGSIGELFF. In DNA, the CDR3 is TGTGCCAGCAGCGATACTAGCGGGTCTATCGGGGAGCTGTTTTTT.

This chain connects TRBV27 to TRBJ1-5; possible D gene TRBD1, 6 bases. CDR1 is MNHEY and CDR2 is SMNVEV in the germline V gene (reference sequence). V was shortened by 6 bases and J by 5 bases, with 14 bases between the two germline ends. This CDR3 spans 14 amino acids. The CDR3 sequence is CASSRRRQDQPQHF. In DNA, the CDR3 is TGTGCCAGCAGCCGTAGAAGACAGGATCAGCCCCAGCATTTT.

V usage is TRBV19 and J usage is TRBJ2-1; D might be TRBD1 (5 bases). This CDR3 is built from 13 residues. Germline-derived CDR1 and CDR2 are LNHDA and SQIVND (reference sequence). Trimming shortened V by 6 bases and J by 5 bases, and 11 bases separated the two germline ends. The CDR3 here is CASSKTVNNEQFF. The CDR3 DNA follows: TGTGCCAGTAGCAAGACAGTAAACAATGAGCAGTTCTTC.

This clone was observed a handful of times. V is TRBV2 and J is TRBJ2-7, with TRBD1 as a possible D gene (6 bases). Trimming removed 7 bases at V and 4 bases at J, with 8 bases between. Germline V lookup: CDR1 SNHLY, CDR2 FYNNEI. The CDR3 loop spans 11 amino acids. The CDR3 loop reads CASIQGYEQYF. The CDR3 DNA follows: TGTGCCAGCATACAGGGATACGAGCAGTACTTC.

The chain is built from TRBV5-4 and TRBJ2-5; D might be TRBD1 (6 bases). The DNA end favors TRBJ2-7, so the J call may be wrong. Per the germline V gene, CDR1 is SGHNT and CDR2 is YYREEE (reference sequence). The CDR3 is 15 residues long. In nucleotides, the CDR3 is TGTGCCAGCAGCCTCGGGACACGGACACACTACGAGCAGTACTTC. This codes for CASSLGTRTHYEQYF.

CDR3 sequence: CASSQVGRGDTEAFF. The CDR3 DNA is TGCGCCAGCAGCCAGGTCGGCAGGGGTGACACTGAAGCTTTCTTT. The chain joins TRBV4-1 to TRBJ1-1; perhaps TRBD1 as D (6 bases). V shed 3 bases and J shed 3 bases, with 14 bases lying between them. This CDR3 has 15 residues. CDR1 is MGHRA, CDR2 YSYEKL, per germline.

Only one count was recorded for this clone. This chain connects TRBV6-5 to TRBJ1-2; possible D gene TRBD1, 5 bases. CDR1 and CDR2 from the germline V gene are MNHEY and SVGAGI. Trimming pared 7 bases from V and 3 bases from J, leaving 18 bases between. This CDR3 has 15 amino acids. The CDR3 nucleotides read TGTGCCAGCACCAAATGGGGGGGGACGTACTATGGCTACACCTTC. Amino acids: CASTKWGGTYYGYTF.

For the CDR3, the DNA is TGTGCCAGCAGTTTATTAGCGGGGGGGCCTCACAATGAGCAGTTCTTC. It is translated as CASSLLAGGPHNEQFF. The J gene is TRBJ2-1, the V gene TRBV27; 11 bases match TRBD2. The CDR3 covers 16 residues. The V gene's germline CDR1 is MNHEY and CDR2 SMNVEV (reference sequence). The trim removed 1 base at V and 5 bases at J, leaving 4 bases unmatched.

The chain recombines TRBV6-4 with TRBJ2-3; 10 nucleotides match TRBD2. The CDR3 consists of 15 residues. Germline V gene lookup returns CDR1 MRHNA and CDR2 SNTAGT. V shed 2 bases and J 2 bases; nucleotides not matched to a gene: 1. Here the CDR3 DNA reads TGTGCCAGCAGTGACAGCGGGGGGGCCACAGATACGCAGTATTTT. The encoded protein is CASSDSGGATDTQYF.

This clone has a handful of counts. J is TRBJ2-7 and V is TRBV6-1; 7 bases fit TRBD1. The CDR3 contains 13 residues. V lost 6 bases to trimming and J lost 1 base; unmatched junction nucleotides: 3. CDR1 is MNHNS, CDR2 SASEGT, per germline. DNA of the CDR3: TGTGCCAGCAGGGGGGACAGTTCCTACGAGCAGTACTTC. Its translation: CASRGDSSYEQYF.